This record covers a single TCR beta chain. It was RNA transcripts that yielded the amplified TCR beta CDR3 regions. In the first-round RT-PCR of the TCR CDR3, the HTBI primer set was used. TCRdb reanalysed the multiplex PCR reads using MiXCR and keeps one entry per CDR3 protein. Counted here are under 350,000 distinct CDR3 sequences, about 17% occurring once; the ten biggest clones make up around 61%. Germline loops: CDR1 SGHRS, CDR2 YFSETQ. V was clipped by 0 bases and J by 0 bases, with 10 bases between them. The CDR3 consists of 16 residues. This record comes from a study of T cells in Graves' hyperthyroidism and ophthalmopathy.

Material: blood. The V and J genes are TRBV5-1 and TRBJ1-3; D not resolved. The TCR sequence derives from a woman aged 55-75 years with Graves' ophthalmopathy. The CDR3 sequence is CASSLGGVSSGNTIYF. As DNA, the CDR3 is TGCGCCAGCAGCTTGGGGGGTGTAAGCTCTGGAAACACCATATATTTT.